This record covers a single T cell receptor beta chain. These data belong to a study of shared clonotypes between healthy human individuals. Naive CD45RA+ and memory CD45RA-negative subsets were split from CD4+ cells. TCRdb keeps only in-frame clones here, not all; method: immunoSEQ multiplex PCR. Altogether over a million clones are present, 78% being singletons, with the ten largest covering roughly 0.57%. The sequencing sample was made of memory CD4+ T cells from PBMCs. Subset indicated: CD45RA-negative fraction. This TCR derives from a man aged 18 to 30 in good health. Some clones in this sample may be carry-over from other donors' samples.

The CDR3 is CASSSIDGYTF. The DNA of the CDR3 is TGTGCCAGCAGTTCTATAGATGGCTACACCTTC. The chain joins TRBV27 to TRBJ1-2; D uncertain. Trimming took 4 bases from V and 6 from J, leaving 6 bases between them. This CDR3 is 11 amino acids long. Germline CDR1 is MNHEY and CDR2 is SMNVEV (reference sequence).